This passage covers 17 T cell receptor beta chains from one sample sequenced in a study of cytotoxic CD8 clonotypes in ibrutinib-treated CLL. This table comes from immunoSEQ multiplex PCR, and its TCRdb copy is limited to in-frame clones, with some not included. The sample lists some 70,000 clones, just over 90% occurring once. The source material was PBMCs, sampled after 12 months of ibrutinib treatment. Receptor source: a human donor with chronic lymphocytic leukemia.

The V and J genes are TRBV7-3 and TRBJ2-1; tentative D call: TRBD2 (5 bases). The V end was cut by 5 bases, the J end by 6 bases, with 20 bases between. This CDR3 has 16 residues. Germline V gives CDR1 SGHTA, CDR2 FQGTGA. The CDR3 loop reads CASSLASGSMANEQFF. CDR3 DNA sequence: TGTGCCAGCAGCCTAGCCTCGGGATCTATGGCCAATGAGCAGTTCTTC.

The CDR3 is CASSPPGRALAGELFF. CDR3 bases: TGTGCCAGCTCACCACCCGGGAGGGCCCTCGCCGGGGAGCTGTTTTTT. The chain is built from TRBV18 and TRBJ2-2; TRBD2 matches 8 bases. The CDR3 length is 16 residues. In germline, CDR1 is KGHSH, CDR2 LQKENI. With V trimmed by 0 bases and J by 6 bases, 6 bases remained unmatched.

This clone was observed once. V is TRBV19 and J is TRBJ2-7; 11 nucleotides align to TRBD2. The length of the CDR3 is 15 residues. In germline, CDR1 is LNHDA, CDR2 SQIVND (reference sequence). With 4 bases clipped from V and 4 bases from J, the junction kept 6 bases outside the gene matches. The CDR3 loop is CASSTRLAGNYEQYF. The CDR3 DNA follows: TGTGCCAGTAGTACTAGACTAGCGGGGAATTACGAGCAGTACTTC.

The chain is built from TRBV5-6 and TRBJ2-1; D might be TRBD1 (6 bases). The CDR3 has 16 residues. Per germline, CDR1 SGHDT and CDR2 YYEEEE. V lost 0 bases to trimming and J lost 8 bases, with 18 bases between them. The CDR3 coding sequence is TGTGCCAGCAGCTTGGATTTAGGACAGAGCTTCGATGAGCAGTTCTTC. The encoded protein is CASSLDLGQSFDEQFF.

The rearrangement links TRBV4-2 to TRBJ2-1, with TRBD2 identical over 10 bases. V dropped 0 bases and J dropped 0; count of bases not matched to a gene: 11. The CDR3 is 20 residues long. Germline CDR1 is LGHNA and CDR2 is YNFKEQ. The DNA for the CDR3 is TGTGCCAGCAGCCAAGATCGGCCTAGCGGGAGTCTACCCTCCTACAATGAGCAGTTCTTC. Translation: CASSQDRPSGSLPSYNEQFF.

The chain carries TRBV7-8 and TRBJ2-5, with a weak D call TRBD2 (6 bases). The CDR3 length is 16 residues. Trimming pared 2 bases from V and 5 bases from J, leaving 18 bases between. Germline CDR1 reads SGHVS; CDR2 reads FQNEAQ. The CDR3 coding sequence is TGTGCCAGCAGCTTACGCTTCGGGGGAGTTTGGGAGACCCAGTACTTC. It yields the protein CASSLRFGGVWETQYF. The full variable domain, in which reference TRBV7-8 and TRBJ2-5 provide the parts outside the CDR3, is GAGVSQSPRYKVAKRGQDVALRCDPISGHVSLFWYQQALGQGPEFLTYFQNEAQLDKSGLPSDRFFAERPEGSVSTLKIQRTQQEDSAVYLCASSLRFGGVWETQYFGPGTRLLVL.

The chain combines TRBV16 with TRBJ1-1; D not resolved. There are 13 residues in the CDR3. V lost 2 bases to trimming and J lost 0 bases, with 4 bases between them. Germline V gene lookup returns CDR1 KGHSY and CDR2 FQNENV. CDR3 coding DNA: TGTGCCAGCAGCCAAACCGTGAACACTGAAGCTTTCTTT. Its protein product is CASSQTVNTEAFF. The whole variable domain, filled in from reference TRBV16 and TRBJ1-1, reads GEEVAQTPKHLVRGEGQKAKLYCAPIKGHSYVFWYQQVLKNEFKFLISFQNENVFDETGMPKERFSAKCLPNSPCSLEIQATKLEDSAVYFCASSQTVNTEAFFGQGTRLTVV.

The chain employs TRBV29-1 and TRBJ2-5; tentatively, D is TRBD1 (6 bases). The CDR3 consists of 14 residues. Trimming shortened V by 3 bases and J by 2 bases, and 13 bases separated the two germline ends. Germline V gives CDR1 SQVTM, CDR2 ANQGSEA. CDR3 coding DNA: TGCAGCGTTGACAGATCCGGGACACAAGAGACCCAGTACTTC. It codes for CSVDRSGTQETQYF.

The chain links TRBV5-1 to TRBJ2-7, with 7 bases fitting TRBD1. Germline V CDR1 and CDR2: SGHRS, YFSETQ. The ends lost 2 bases at V and 2 bases at J; junction bases unmatched: 7. CDR3 size: 15 residues. The DNA for the CDR3 is TGCGCCAGCAGCTTAGGGACAGTTTCTGCCTACGAGCAGTACTTC. Residues: CASSLGTVSAYEQYF.

This chain links TRBV27 with TRBJ1-5, with D tentatively TRBD1 (5 bases). CDR3 size: 15 residues. V was trimmed by 10 bases and J by 0 bases, leaving 16 bases between them. In germline, CDR1 is MNHEY, CDR2 SMNVEV (reference sequence). CDR3 sequence reads: CATQRQWNSNQPQHF. CDR3 nucleotide sequence: TGTGCCACCCAACGACAGTGGAATAGCAATCAGCCCCAGCATTTT.

The chain links TRBV29-1 to TRBJ2-6; no firm D call. Trimming removed 0 bases from V and 5 bases from J, with 8 bases in between. The CDR3 is 14 residues long. From germline, CDR1 is SQVTM and CDR2 ANQGSEA. The CDR3 sequence is CSVEDHERANVLTF. In DNA form, the CDR3 reads TGCAGCGTTGAAGATCACGAGAGGGCCAACGTCCTGACTTTC.

The chain links TRBV15 to TRBJ1-2, with D possibly TRBD1 on 5 matching bases. V was cut by 5 bases and J by 7 bases, with 20 bases left in between. In germline, CDR1 is LNHNV, CDR2 YYDKDF (reference sequence). The CDR3 runs to 15 residues. The CDR3 bases are TGTGCCACCAGCGATGCTAAGTGGGACCCAGGTGGCTACACCTTC. Protein product: CATSDAKWDPGGYTF.

The rearrangement uses TRBV7-3 and TRBJ2-7; 10 bases fit TRBD2. The CDR3 runs 16 residues. Germline CDR1 is SGHTA and CDR2 is FQGTGA. Trimming took 5 bases from V and 6 from J; bases not matched to a gene: 13. DNA for the CDR3: TGTGCCAGCAGCAGTACCGGTACTAGCGGGGTCGCCGAGCAGTACTTC. Its protein is CASSSTGTSGVAEQYF.

V gene TRBV4-1 combines with J gene TRBJ2-1; TRBD2 agrees at 9 bases. The trim removed 4 bases at V and 9 bases at J, leaving 10 bases unmatched. Per the germline V gene, CDR1 is MGHRA and CDR2 is YSYEKL. The CDR3 sequence is 15 residues long. CDR3 nucleotides: TGCGCCAGCAGCCTCGGTGCGGGAGGGCCGGGTGAGCAGTTCTTC. Amino acid sequence: CASSLGAGGPGEQFF.

In the case of this clone: At one boundary the junction diverges from the germline segment, which might be a read error. The same CDR3 is also encoded by other DNA sequences in this sample. The chain carries TRBV5-1 and TRBJ2-7, with 10 bases that match TRBD1. The CDR3 length is 15 residues. CDR1 and CDR2 from the germline V gene are SGHRS and YFSETQ. CDR3 loop: CASSLEGTGVYEQYF. CDR3 DNA: TGCGCCAGCAGCTTGGAGGGGACAGGGGTCTACGAGCAGTACTTT.

Notes on this clone: The junction shows a germline mismatch at one end, possibly a read error. The chain combines TRBV5-1 with TRBJ2-2; the D gene could be TRBD1 or TRBD2 (5 bases each). The CDR3 has 17 amino acids. The germline gives CDR1 SGHRS, CDR2 YFSETQ. The CDR3 DNA is TGCGCCAGCATCAGGGACCCCACCCCCCCGAACGCCGGGGAGCTGTTTTTT. Translation: CASIRDPTPPNAGELFF.

The V and J genes are TRBV7-8 and TRBJ2-4; D is undetermined. CDR1 and CDR2 from the germline V gene are SGHVS and FQNEAQ. V dropped 3 bases and J dropped 2 bases, with 23 bases sitting between them. The CDR3 is 19 residues long. The DNA of the CDR3 is TGTGCCAGCAGCTTTGGATTTGTCGAACAGAACAAGACCAAAAACATTCAGTACTTC. Its translation: CASSFGFVEQNKTKNIQYF.